This TCR beta chain was found in a study of shared clonotypes between healthy human individuals. TCRdb's copy holds only in-frame clones and misses some; the assay was immunoSEQ multiplex PCR. The sample lists about 2.1 million clones; 85% to 95% were seen once. As to this clone: This CDR3 is also generated by other DNA sequences in the sample.

Between the trimmed V and J ends, which lost 3 bases and 2 bases, there was a span of 8 bases. Germline V lookup: CDR1 SEHNR, CDR2 FQNEAQ (reference sequence). This CDR3 contains 13 residues. Naive CD8 cells comprised CD45RO-negative, CCR7-positively selected cells, excluding terminally differentiated effector memory CD45RA+ cells. The sequenced material came from naive CD8+ T cells from PBMCs. The rearrangement links TRBV7-9 to TRBJ2-7; possibly TRBD1 or TRBD2 for D (6 bases each). The clonotype comes from a man aged 18 to 29 in good health. Some clones in this sample may be carry-over from other donors' samples. The CDR3 here is CASSLGGTYEQYF. DNA for the CDR3: TGTGCCAGCAGCTTGGGGGGCACCTACGAGCAGTACTTC.